Listed here are 15 T cell receptor beta chains from one sample, sequenced in a study of blood T cell repertoires in COVID-19. Generated by immunoSEQ multiplex PCR, the TCRdb table keeps only in-frame clones and is missing some. The table records 50,000 to 65,000 clones, about 88% of them present only once. Sequenced input: peripheral blood. All receptors come from a man aged 70 or older with acute or convalescent COVID-19.

V is TRBV5-1 and J is TRBJ1-1, with D unclear. The V gene lost 4 bases and the J gene lost 6 bases, with 19 bases spanning the gap. Germline V gives CDR1 SGHRS, CDR2 YFSETQ. The CDR3 sequence is 15 residues long. The CDR3 is CASSPIGREQPEAFF. The CDR3 nucleotides are TGCGCCAGCAGCCCGATCGGGCGGGAGCAACCTGAAGCTTTCTTT. Supplemented by reference TRBV5-1 and TRBJ1-1, the full variable domain reads KAGVTQTPRYLIKTRGQQVTLSCSPISGHRSVSWYQQTPGQGLQFLFEYFSETQRNKGNFPGRFSGRQFSNSRSEMNVSTLELGDSALYLCASSPIGREQPEAFFGQGTRLTVV.

The chain uses TRBV6-5 and TRBJ1-4, with D perhaps TRBD1 (6 bases). Germline CDR1 reads MNHEY; CDR2 reads SVGAGI. Trimming took off 5 bases at V and 8 bases at J, with 15 bases between the two ends. The CDR3 has 14 amino acids. This chain's CDR3 is CASSRTGIGEKLFF. In nucleotides, the CDR3 is TGTGCCAGCAGTCGCACAGGGATAGGGGAAAAACTGTTTTTT.

The CDR3 loop is CASSRLDTPKGDTQYF. The CDR3 DNA follows: TGCGCCAGCAGCCGCTTGGACACTCCAAAGGGAGATACGCAGTATTTT. The chain employs TRBV5-1 and TRBJ2-3; D might be TRBD1 (5 bases). The germline V gene encodes CDR1 SGHRS and CDR2 YFSETQ. V lost 4 bases, J lost 5 bases, and 20 bases lay in between. This CDR3 spans 16 amino acids. Full variable domain (rest looked up from reference TRBV5-1 and TRBJ2-3): KAGVTQTPRYLIKTRGQQVTLSCSPISGHRSVSWYQQTPGQGLQFLFEYFSETQRNKGNFPGRFSGRQFSNSRSEMNVSTLELGDSALYLCASSRLDTPKGDTQYFGPGTRLTVL.

The rearrangement links TRBV5-1 to TRBJ2-5; a possible D gene is TRBD2 (6 bases). The CDR3 is 13 residues long. Germline V gene sequence: CDR1 SGHRS, CDR2 YFSETQ. V was pared by 4 bases and J by 5 bases, with 12 bases between. The CDR3 region has the DNA TGCGCCAGCAGCAATGGGGGGTCGGAGACCCAGTACTTC. Its translation is CASSNGGSETQYF.

The rearrangement uses TRBV5-1 and TRBJ1-4; 8 bases fit TRBD1. V was clipped by 3 bases and J by 7 bases; unmatched bases: 8. There are 15 residues in the CDR3. Germline lookup yields CDR1 SGHRS and CDR2 YFSETQ. DNA for the CDR3: TGCGCCAGCAGCTGGACAGGGAGAGTCGCTGAAAAACTGTTTTTT. Residues: CASSWTGRVAEKLFF.

V is TRBV19 and J is TRBJ1-2; TRBD1 matches 11 bases. Trimming removed 3 bases from V and 5 bases from J; junction bases left unmatched: 8. This CDR3 is 16 amino acids long. The germline V gene has CDR1 LNHDA and CDR2 SQIVND (reference sequence). DNA for the CDR3: TGTGCCAGTAGTATTCTGCGGACAGGGGGCGGGTATGGCTACACCTTC. It encodes CASSILRTGGGYGYTF.

The V call is TRBV12-5, the J call TRBJ2-3, with 11 nucleotides matching TRBD1. The CDR3 totals 15 residues. The germline gives CDR1 LGHNT, CDR2 FRNRAP. With 5 bases clipped from V and 6 bases from J, the junction kept 7 bases outside the gene matches. The CDR3 region is CASGGGDRGFDTQYF. The CDR3 nucleotides read TGTGCTAGTGGTGGCGGGGACAGGGGGTTTGATACGCAGTATTTT. The full variable domain, completed using reference TRBV12-5 and TRBJ2-3, is DARVTQTPRHKVTEMGQEVTMRCQPILGHNTVFWYRQTMMQGLELLAYFRNRAPLDDSGMPKDRFSAEMPDATLATLKIQPSEPRDSAVYFCASGGGDRGFDTQYFGPGTRLTVL.

This clone has a handful of counts. The V gene is TRBV25-1, the J gene TRBJ1-2; possible D gene TRBD1, 6 bases. With 6 bases removed from V and 4 bases from J, the gap between germline ends came to 9 bases. Germline CDR1 reads MGHDK; CDR2 reads SYGVNS. CDR3 size: 12 residues. As DNA, the CDR3 is TGTGCCAGCAGAGGACAGCCCTATGGCTACACCTTC. Translating gives CASRGQPYGYTF.

The rearrangement joins TRBV5-5 to TRBJ1-1, with a tentative D call TRBD1 (5 bases). CDR3 size: 14 residues. The germline V gene encodes CDR1 SGHKS and CDR2 YYEKEE (reference sequence). Trimming took off 4 bases at V and 1 base at J, with 11 bases between the two ends. The CDR3 loop reads CASSLYGQNTEAFF. As DNA, the CDR3 is TGTGCCAGCAGCCTCTACGGACAGAACACTGAAGCTTTCTTT.

The CDR3 spells CASSSTGGGLNQPQHF. As DNA, the CDR3 is TGTGCCAGCAGTTCTACAGGGGGTGGACTCAATCAGCCCCAGCATTTT. This rearrangement joins TRBV27 to TRBJ1-5; 8 bases line up with TRBD1. Germline V gene data show CDR1 as MNHEY and CDR2 as SMNVEV (reference sequence). The CDR3 sequence is 16 residues long. V dropped 4 bases and J dropped 3; count of bases not matched to a gene: 8.

This clone has more than one count but fewer than ten. V and J are TRBV19 and TRBJ1-5, with D tentatively TRBD1 (5 bases). Germline V gene data show CDR1 as LNHDA and CDR2 as SQIVND (reference sequence). CDR3 length: 14 amino acids. V was trimmed by 7 bases and J by 8 bases, leaving 18 bases between them. The CDR3 loop reads CASTLGGTGEPQHF. The DNA of the CDR3 is TGTGCCAGTACCCTCGGGGGTACCGGGGAGCCCCAGCATTTT.

This sequence joins TRBV19 and TRBJ1-1, with D unclear. Germline V lookup: CDR1 LNHDA, CDR2 SQIVND (reference sequence). Deletions cut 0 bases from V and 3 bases from J, with 5 bases between. The CDR3 is made up of 13 amino acids. CDR3 region: CASSIDFYTEAFF. The DNA of the CDR3 is TGTGCCAGTAGTATAGACTTTTACACTGAAGCTTTCTTT. Filled out from reference TRBV19 and TRBJ1-1, the complete variable domain reads DGGITQSPKYLFRKEGQNVTLSCEQNLNHDAMYWYRQDPGQGLRLIYYSQIVNDFQKGDIAEGYSVSREKKESFPLTVTSAQKNPTAFYLCASSIDFYTEAFFGQGTRLTVV.

The J gene is TRBJ1-4, the V gene TRBV21-1; TRBD1 is taken as the D call from the table, unchecked against the DNA. TRBV21-1 is annotated as a pseudogene. This CDR3 region has 15 residues. The CDR3 sequence is CASSKGGTETEKLFF. The CDR3 nucleotides are TGTGCCAGCAGCAAAGGGGGGACAGAGACCGAAAAACTGTTTTTT.

This chain joins TRBV15 and TRBJ1-4, with no clear D. V lost 0 bases to trimming and J lost 6 bases, with 17 bases between them. The CDR3 is 17 amino acids. Germline-derived CDR1 and CDR2 are LNHNV and YYDKDF (reference sequence). CDR3 nucleotides: TGTGCCACCAGCAGAGATGGAAGCGGAGGGCGGGATGAAAAACTGTTTTTT. Protein product: CATSRDGSGGRDEKLFF.

The V call is TRBV19, the J call TRBJ1-1; 8 bases align to TRBD1. In germline, CDR1 is LNHDA, CDR2 SQIVND (reference sequence). V was clipped by 7 bases and J by 1 base; unmatched bases: 5. This CDR3 has 14 amino acids. The CDR3 here is CASTATGENTEAFF. CDR3 DNA: TGTGCCAGTACCGCGACAGGGGAGAACACTGAAGCTTTCTTT.